This is a list of T cell receptor beta chains from one sample in a study of blood T cell repertoires in COVID-19. The table came from immunoSEQ multiplex PCR; TCRdb's copy has only in-frame clones and leaves some out. Of about 100,000 clones in the sample, more than 65% were seen once. The source material was peripheral blood. All receptors come from a man between 70 and 80 years old with active or convalescent COVID-19. The CDR3 runs from the conserved cysteine through the conserved F or W. A D gene is named only where the DNA matches it firmly. Rows may omit the clone size; those that give it use once, few, many or a size class.

d_call: TRBD1; j_call: TRBJ2-1; clone_size: -; v_call: TRBV6-5; cdr3_aa: CASIRDRGYNEQFF; cdr3_nt: TGTGCCAGCATTCGGGACAGGGGGTACAATGAGCAGTTCTTC
d_call: TRBD2; j_call: TRBJ2-3; clone_size: -; v_call: TRBV3-1/TRBV3-2; cdr3_aa: CASSQELLAGEHTQYF; cdr3_nt: TGTGCCAGCAGCCAAGAACTACTAGCGGGGGAACATACGCAGTATTTT
d_call: TRBD1; j_call: TRBJ1-6; clone_size: -; v_call: TRBV28; cdr3_aa: CAVMETGSSNSPLHF; cdr3_nt: TGTGCCGTCATGGAGACAGGGTCGTCTAATTCACCCCTCCACTTT
d_call: TRBD1; j_call: TRBJ2-7; clone_size: -; v_call: TRBV27; cdr3_aa: CASRRTGNSYEQYF; cdr3_nt: TGTGCCAGCAGGCGGACAGGGAACTCCTACGAGCAGTACTTC
d_call: TRBD1; j_call: TRBJ2-7; clone_size: -; v_call: TRBV5-1; cdr3_aa: CASSEGTGPYEQYF; cdr3_nt: TGCGCCAGCAGTGAGGGGACAGGCCCCTACGAGCAGTACTTC
d_call: TRBD1; j_call: TRBJ1-5; clone_size: -; v_call: TRBV4-2; cdr3_aa: CASSVGTAINQPQHF; cdr3_nt: TGTGCCAGCAGCGTTGGGACAGCAATCAATCAGCCCCAGCATTTT
d_call: TRBD2; j_call: TRBJ2-7; clone_size: -; v_call: TRBV5-1; cdr3_aa: CASSPGTSGTYEQYF; cdr3_nt: TGCGCCAGCAGCCCCGGGACTAGCGGTACCTACGAGCAGTACTTC
d_call: -; j_call: TRBJ1-5; clone_size: -; v_call: TRBV30; cdr3_aa: CAWSPGEGDNQPQHF; cdr3_nt: TGTGCCTGGAGTCCAGGGGAAGGAGACAATCAGCCCCAGCATTTT
d_call: -; j_call: TRBJ1-6; clone_size: -; v_call: TRBV3-1/TRBV3-2; cdr3_aa: CASSPQAYNSPLHF; cdr3_nt: TGTGCCAGCAGCCCTCAGGCCTATAATTCACCCCTCCACTTT
d_call: -; j_call: TRBJ2-1; clone_size: -; v_call: TRBV15; cdr3_aa: CATSRGSSYNEQFF; cdr3_nt: TGTGCCACCAGCAGAGGGAGCTCCTACAATGAGCAGTTCTTC
d_call: -; j_call: TRBJ1-6; clone_size: -; v_call: TRBV9; cdr3_aa: CASSGGGGVRSLHF; cdr3_nt: TGTGCCAGCAGCGGGGGGGGAGGTGTTCGGTCCCTCCACTTT
d_call: -; j_call: TRBJ1-1; clone_size: few; v_call: TRBV4-2; cdr3_aa: CASSQDGDIYTEAFF; cdr3_nt: TGTGCCAGCAGCCAAGACGGGGACATCTACACTGAAGCTTTCTTT
d_call: -; j_call: TRBJ1-1; clone_size: -; v_call: TRBV7-2; cdr3_aa: CASSSLTGRPATEAFF; cdr3_nt: TGTGCCAGCAGCTCGTTAACAGGGCGCCCGGCCACTGAAGCTTTCTTT
d_call: -; j_call: TRBJ1-1; clone_size: -; v_call: TRBV5-1; cdr3_aa: CASSLQAMNTEAFF; cdr3_nt: TGCGCCAGCAGCTTACAGGCTATGAACACTGAAGCTTTCTTT
d_call: TRBD1; j_call: TRBJ2-2; clone_size: -; v_call: TRBV6-2/TRBV6-3; cdr3_aa: CASSYPPPRDRVPNTGELFF; cdr3_nt: TGTGCCAGCAGTTACCCCCCACCTAGGGACAGGGTCCCGAACACCGGGGAGCTGTTTTTT
d_call: -; j_call: TRBJ1-2; clone_size: -; v_call: TRBV14; cdr3_aa: CASSYLRSGGAAAGYTF; cdr3_nt: TGTGCCAGCAGCTATCTTCGATCGGGGGGCGCAGCGGCTGGCTACACCTTC
d_call: TRBD1; j_call: TRBJ2-3; clone_size: -; v_call: TRBV18; cdr3_aa: CASSPIGTASTDTQYF; cdr3_nt: TGTGCCAGCTCACCGATCGGGACAGCTAGCACAGATACGCAGTATTTT
d_call: -; j_call: TRBJ2-2; clone_size: -; v_call: TRBV4-2; cdr3_aa: CASSQGQSVATGELFF; cdr3_nt: TGTGCCAGCAGCCAGGGACAATCGGTGGCCACCGGGGAGCTGTTTTTT
d_call: -; j_call: TRBJ1-5; clone_size: -; v_call: TRBV18; cdr3_aa: CASSRSGGSQPQHF; cdr3_nt: TGTGCCAGCTCACGCTCGGGAGGAAGTCAGCCCCAGCATTTT